A single sample gave rise to the 11 T cell receptor beta chains below, sequenced in a study of cytomegalovirus exposure and HLA in healthy donors. This PCR relied on a set of 60 Vbeta primers and 13 Jbeta primers. Clones were sequenced by immunoSEQ multiplex PCR, and TCRdb holds only the in-frame ones, with some missing. The table shows about 180,000 clones, with 65% to 85% occurring only once. Sequencing was carried out using PBMCs. The receptor source for this set is a girl aged 10 to 17 in good health and CMV-seropositive.

V gene TRBV27 combines with J gene TRBJ2-7; D is uncertain. This CDR3 region has 12 residues. V gave up 6 bases and J gave up 0 bases, with 6 bases separating them. The germline V gene encodes CDR1 MNHEY and CDR2 SMNVEV (reference sequence). The CDR3 region has the DNA TGTGCCAGCAGCGGTAACTCCTACGAGCAGTACTTC. Translated: CASSGNSYEQYF.

The rearrangement uses TRBV2 and TRBJ1-4, with 8 bases matching TRBD1. The CDR3 loop spans 13 amino acids. Germline CDR1 is SNHLY and CDR2 is FYNNEI. V lost 7 bases to trimming and J lost 8 bases; unmatched junction nucleotides: 6. The CDR3 DNA reads as TGTGCCAGCACCAAGGACAGGGTGGAAAAACTGTTTTTT. Translating it yields CASTKDRVEKLFF. The full variable domain, rest sourced from reference TRBV2 and TRBJ1-4, is EPEVTQTPSHQVTQMGQEVILRCVPISNHLYFYWYRQILGQKVEFLVSFYNNEISEKSEIFDDQFSVERPDGSNFTLKIRSTKLEDSAMYFCASTKDRVEKLFFGSGTQLSVL.

The J gene is TRBJ2-2, the V gene TRBV4-3; tentatively, D is TRBD1 (6 bases). Per the germline V gene, CDR1 is LGHNA and CDR2 is YSLEER. Trimming removed 0 bases from V and 3 bases from J, with 14 bases in between. The CDR3 is made up of 17 amino acids. The DNA of the CDR3 is TGCGCCAGCAGCCAAGATCGACAGGAGGCCTACACCGGGGAGCTGTTTTTT. Translated, it gives CASSQDRQEAYTGELFF.

The CDR3 loop reads CASSPGQGFAYEQYF. The CDR3 coding sequence is TGTGCCAGCAGCCCGGGACAGGGGTTCGCGTACGAGCAGTACTTC. This chain joins TRBV11-1 and TRBJ2-7; 10 bases agree with TRBD1. This CDR3 comprises 15 residues. V trimming: 5 bases; J trimming: 4 bases; junction bases outside the gene matches: 8. The germline V gene encodes CDR1 SGHAT and CDR2 FQDESV (reference sequence).

The chain is built from TRBV7-3 and TRBJ2-1, with 8 bases fitting TRBD2. The CDR3 totals 16 residues. CDR1 and CDR2 (germline): SGHTA, FQGTGA. J lost 8 bases, V lost 2 bases, and 11 bases had no gene match. CDR3 residues: CASSLSPGLGIYEQFF. CDR3 sequence (DNA): TGTGCCAGCAGCTTATCCCCGGGACTAGGGATCTATGAGCAGTTCTTC.

The chain has TRBV29-1 and TRBJ1-2; D uncertain. This CDR3 region has 16 residues. Between the trimmed V and J ends, which lost 5 bases and 4 bases, there was a span of 23 bases. Germline lookup yields CDR1 SQVTM and CDR2 ANQGSEA. The CDR3 loop is CSVPTPPLPGLYGYTF. Written as DNA, the CDR3 is TGCAGCGTTCCAACCCCACCTCTACCAGGCCTCTATGGCTACACCTTC.

The count of this clone is one. The chain employs TRBV2 and TRBJ2-7; 7 bases are shared with TRBD1. This CDR3 is 15 amino acids long. Germline-derived CDR1 and CDR2 are SNHLY and FYNNEI. With 6 bases clipped from V and 0 bases from J, the junction kept 8 bases outside the gene matches. The CDR3 spells CASRTRDRGSYEQYF. CDR3 bases: TGTGCCAGCAGGACTCGGGACAGAGGCTCCTACGAGCAGTACTTC.

The chain combines TRBV5-1 with TRBJ2-5; 7 nucleotides align to TRBD1. The CDR3 loop spans 14 amino acids. Trimming removed 0 bases from V and 5 bases from J; junction bases left unmatched: 4. Germline assignment: CDR1 SGHRS and CDR2 YFSETQ. CDR3: CASSLDSRGETQYF. The DNA for the CDR3 is TGCGCCAGCAGCTTGGATAGCAGGGGGGAGACCCAGTACTTC.

The chain combines TRBV7-2 with TRBJ2-3, with D perhaps TRBD2 (6 bases). This CDR3 is built from 16 residues. The ends were cut back, 2 bases at V and 4 bases at J, with 16 bases in the middle. The germline V gene encodes CDR1 SGHTA and CDR2 FQGNSA. Here the CDR3 reads CASSLFWPGEADTQYF. CDR3 bases: TGTGCCAGCAGCTTATTCTGGCCGGGGGAAGCAGATACGCAGTATTTT.

V gene TRBV5-6 combines with J gene TRBJ2-5; 8 bases align to TRBD1. This CDR3 has 14 residues. Germline lookup yields CDR1 SGHDT and CDR2 YYEEEE. V dropped 4 bases and J dropped 7; count of bases not matched to a gene: 9. CDR3: CASSPGTGEGTQYF. CDR3 nucleotides: TGTGCCAGCAGCCCCGGGACAGGAGAAGGGACCCAGTACTTC.

The DNA of the CDR3 is TGTGCCAGCAGTTACGCCTCAGGGGAGCAGTTCTTC. This translates into CASSYASGEQFF. V usage is TRBV6-5 and J usage is TRBJ2-1; D is possibly TRBD1 (5 bases). The CDR3 sequence is 12 residues long. The germline V gene has CDR1 MNHEY and CDR2 SVGAGI. Trimming pared 2 bases from V and 10 bases from J, leaving 9 bases between.